This section outlines one T cell receptor beta chain sequence together with its context. Its antigen is unidentified. Trimming at V came to 1 base and at J to 3 bases, leaving 4 bases not matched to a gene. The CDR3 has 16 amino acids. Germline CDR1 is LGHNA and CDR2 is YNFKEQ. The data originate from a study of T cells after yellow fever vaccination. Points from the study as a whole: FACS-sorted repertoires might harbor abundant contaminating clonotypes from the bulk population. Although most clonotypes did not, a small share appeared in both CD4 and CD8 compartments.

One entry per CDR3 protein, called by TCRdb with MiXCR from the 5' RACE reads. The sample has 300,000 or so distinct CDR3 sequences, almost 4% seen once; the top ten hold 24%. This TCR was recovered from a young man who received the YFV17D yellow fever vaccine. The source material was PBMCs, sampled 5 days after the yellow fever booster vaccination. The chain is built from TRBV4-2 and TRBJ2-1; 9 bases line up with TRBD2. The CDR3 here is CASSQVPAGGYNEQFF. The CDR3 DNA reads TGTGCCAGCAGCCAAGTCCCAGCGGGGGGCTACAATGAGCAGTTCTTC.